Each of the 19 T cell receptor beta chains below was sequenced from the same sample in a study of T cell responses to AZD1222 COVID-19 vaccine. Clones were sequenced by immunoSEQ multiplex PCR, and TCRdb holds only the in-frame ones, with some missing. The table includes tens of thousands of clones, roughly 84% detected once. Sequenced material: peripheral blood, taken on day 0 of AZD1222 vaccination. The receptor source for this set is an adult in good health.

The chain recombines TRBV11-2 with TRBJ1-1, with 9 bases fitting TRBD1. The CDR3 is made up of 13 amino acids. V shed 5 bases and J 8 bases; nucleotides not matched to a gene: 6. Germline CDR1 SGHAT, CDR2 FQNNGV. In DNA form, the CDR3 reads TGTGCCAGCAGCCAGGGGACAGGGATCGAAGCTTTCTTT. It yields the protein CASSQGTGIEAFF.

The rearrangement links TRBV2 to TRBJ1-2, with 8 bases aligning to TRBD1. The CDR3 runs 13 residues. From germline, CDR1 is SNHLY and CDR2 FYNNEI. With V trimmed by 8 bases and J by 5 bases, 7 bases remained unmatched. The CDR3 loop reads CASQGALGYGYTF. CDR3 DNA sequence: TGTGCCAGCCAGGGGGCGCTTGGATATGGCTACACCTTC.

The rearrangement joins TRBV6-2 or TRBV6-3 to TRBJ1-2; 7 bases agree with TRBD1. Trimming took 5 bases from V and 8 from J; bases not matched to a gene: 8. The germline V gene has CDR1 MNHEY and CDR2 SVGEGT. This CDR3 has 13 amino acids. In DNA, the CDR3 is TGTGCCAGCAGTGGCCGACAGGGCTCCGGCTACACCTTC. Translation gives CASSGRQGSGYTF.

This clone was detected a few times. V usage is TRBV7-9 and J usage is TRBJ1-2; D gene uncertain. The CDR3 has 15 amino acids. Trimming stripped 4 bases from V and 1 base from J, with 13 bases between. Germline CDR1 and CDR2: SEHNR and FQNEAQ (reference sequence). Here the CDR3 reads CASSSIGLLNYGYTF. CDR3 sequence (DNA): TGTGCCAGCAGCTCAATAGGACTGCTTAACTATGGCTACACCTTC.

As regards this clone: At one end, the junction sequence differs from germline, possibly due to a read error. The chain links TRBV28 to TRBJ2-2; D may be TRBD2 (7 bases). CDR3 size: 15 residues. Germline assignment: CDR1 MDHEN and CDR2 SYDVKM. This chain's CDR3 is CASSLWGGRTGELFF. CDR3 in DNA: TGTGCCAGCAGTCTATGGGGGGGCCGAACCGGGGAGCTGTTTTTT.

The J gene is TRBJ1-1, the V gene TRBV30; no firm D call. The germline V gene has CDR1 GTSNPN and CDR2 SVGIG (reference sequence). The germline V and J ends were trimmed by 4 bases and 3 bases, with 6 bases remaining between them. The CDR3 spans 11 residues. In DNA form, the CDR3 reads TGTGCCTGGATGGGAGACACTGAAGCTTTCTTT. Protein product: CAWMGDTEAFF.

V is TRBV19 and J is TRBJ1-5; a possible D gene is TRBD1 (6 bases). The CDR3 runs 14 residues. V lost 5 bases and J 7 bases, leaving 15 bases between the germline ends. Germline lookup yields CDR1 LNHDA and CDR2 SQIVND (reference sequence). Written as DNA, the CDR3 is TGTGCCAGTAGTGATCAGGGGTACGGGCAGCCCCAGCATTTT. Its translation: CASSDQGYGQPQHF.

The V and J genes are TRBV28 and TRBJ1-1; 8 bases map to TRBD1. V was pared by 6 bases and J by 7 bases, with 7 bases of the junction left unmatched. Germline CDR1 is MDHEN and CDR2 is SYDVKM. CDR3 size: 13 residues. Here the CDR3 reads CASRTQGVGEAFF. CDR3 in DNA: TGTGCCAGCAGAACACAGGGGGTCGGTGAAGCTTTCTTT.

The V and J genes are TRBV19 and TRBJ2-3; possibly TRBD2 for D (6 bases). With 10 bases removed from V and 4 bases from J, the gap between germline ends came to 18 bases. Germline values: CDR1 LNHDA, CDR2 SQIVND (reference sequence). CDR3 length: 14 amino acids. For the CDR3, the DNA is TGTGCCACCTCGGGACTCCATCGTTCAGATACGCAGTATTTT. It encodes CATSGLHRSDTQYF.

A few counts support this clone. The CDR3 protein is CATSRGLITDTQYF. The CDR3 DNA reads TGCGCCACCAGTAGAGGACTGATCACAGATACGCAGTATTTT. The chain carries TRBV5-1 and TRBJ2-3, with a possible D match to TRBD2 (5 bases). The CDR3 has 14 residues. Germline V CDR1 and CDR2: SGHRS, YFSETQ. Trimming removed 9 bases at V and 2 bases at J, with 16 bases between.

The chain is built from TRBV13 and TRBJ2-1; D gene ambiguous. The germline V gene has CDR1 PRHDT and CDR2 FYEKMQ (reference sequence). This CDR3 spans 10 amino acids. The V end was cut by 5 bases, the J end by 7 bases, with 3 bases between. CDR3 coding DNA: TGTGCCAGCAGCCCGAATGAGCAGTTCTTC. Protein: CASSPNEQFF.

V is TRBV5-1 and J is TRBJ1-2, with D perhaps matching TRBD1 (6 bases). V lost 3 bases and J 6 bases, leaving 15 bases between the germline ends. This CDR3 contains 14 residues. CDR1 and CDR2 from the germline V gene are SGHRS and YFSETQ. CDR3 amino acids: CASSSVQGRDGYTF. As DNA, the CDR3 is TGCGCCAGCAGCTCCGTACAGGGAAGGGATGGCTACACCTTC.

The chain employs TRBV3-1 (or the pseudogene TRBV3-2) and TRBJ2-7; perhaps D is TRBD1 or TRBD2 (5 bases each). Looked up from germline, CDR1 is LGHDT and CDR2 is YNNKEL (reference sequence). Trimming left V 5 bases short and J 11 bases short, with 13 bases between. The CDR3 consists of 11 residues. The CDR3 loop is CASSSGRYEYF. In nucleotides, the CDR3 is TGTGCCAGCAGCTCGGGACGGTACGAGTACTTC.

This clone was seen a handful of times. V is TRBV19 and J is TRBJ1-3; D gene unclear. The CDR3 is made up of 17 amino acids. The ends were cut back, 7 bases at V and 0 bases at J, with 19 bases in the middle. CDR1 LNHDA and CDR2 SQIVND come from the germline V gene (reference sequence). CDR3 sequence reads: CASTQRGEPSSGNTIYF. The CDR3 DNA follows: TGTGCCAGTACCCAAAGAGGAGAACCTAGCTCTGGAAACACCATATATTTT.

This chain connects TRBV12-3 or TRBV12-4 to TRBJ1-2; no reliable D call. V lost 5 bases to trimming and J lost 6 bases, with 13 bases between them. This CDR3 is built from 13 residues. The CDR3 DNA reads TGTGCCAGCAGTCGCATCTTAACAGATGGCTACACCTTC. Its translation: CASSRILTDGYTF.

This chain connects TRBV5-8 to TRBJ1-3, with 9 bases matching TRBD1. This CDR3 contains 17 residues. V lost 3 bases and J lost 2; bases outside the gene matches: 9. Germline CDR1 and CDR2: SGHTS and YDEGEE. CDR3 nucleotides: TGTGCCAGCAGCTCCGGAGCGGGACAGGGTACTGGAAACACCATATATTTT. This sequence encodes CASSSGAGQGTGNTIYF.

This clone appeared a few times. The chain combines TRBV5-8 with TRBJ1-5; 11 bases map to TRBD1. With 4 bases clipped from V and 3 bases from J, the junction kept 9 bases outside the gene matches. This CDR3 has 17 residues. Germline V CDR1 and CDR2: SGHTS, YDEGEE. The CDR3 region is CASSRNPGQGDNQPQHF. CDR3 coding DNA: TGTGCCAGCAGCCGTAATCCGGGACAGGGGGACAATCAGCCCCAGCATTTT. Together with reference TRBV5-8 and TRBJ1-5, the CDR3 gives the full variable domain: EAGVTQSPTHLIKTRGQQATLRCSPISGHTSVYWYQQALGLGLQFLLWYDEGEERNRGNFPPRFSGRQFPNYSSELNVNALELEDSALYLCASSRNPGQGDNQPQHFGDGTRLSIL.

The J gene is TRBJ1-1, the V gene TRBV18, with D possibly being TRBD1 (6 bases). V lost 1 base and J 3 bases, leaving 12 bases between the germline ends. Germline assignment: CDR1 KGHSH and CDR2 LQKENI. This CDR3 comprises 15 residues. This chain's CDR3 is CASSPLPGEYTEAFF. The CDR3, as DNA: TGTGCCAGCTCACCACTCCCAGGGGAGTACACTGAAGCTTTCTTT. Full variable domain (missing parts from reference TRBV18 and TRBJ1-1): NAGVMQNPRHLVRRRGQEARLRCSPMKGHSHVYWYRQLPEEGLKFMVYLQKENIIDESGMPKERFSAEFPKEGPSILRIQQVVRGDSAAYFCASSPLPGEYTEAFFGQGTRLTVV.

The chain combines TRBV7-7 with TRBJ2-2; 9 bases align to TRBD2. The CDR3 is 19 residues long. The germline V gene encodes CDR1 SSHAT and CDR2 FNYEAQ (reference sequence). V lost 5 bases, J lost 1 base, and 14 bases stayed unmatched. The CDR3 DNA sequence: TGTGCCAGCAGCCCCGAGGTAGCGGGGGTTTTTGGGAACACCGGGGAGCTGTTTTTT. This gives the protein CASSPEVAGVFGNTGELFF.